Each of the 32 T cell receptor beta chains below was sequenced from the same sample in a study of OX40 agonist ivuxolimab in advanced cancers. Clones were read by immunoSEQ multiplex PCR, and TCRdb kept only the in-frame ones, dropping some. The sample has about 48,000 clones; 79% are singletons. The input for sequencing was CD4+ or CD8+ T cells sorted from blood, taken in a trial of the OX40 agonist ivuxolimab. Source of these receptors: an adult with an advanced solid tumor such as melanoma, head and neck, liver or kidney cancer.

This clone was detected only once. This chain uses TRBV11-2 with TRBJ1-5, with D perhaps matching TRBD1 (5 bases). Germline CDR1 reads SGHAT; CDR2 reads FQNNGV. The length of the CDR3 is 17 residues. V was shortened by 5 bases and J by 0 bases, with 17 bases between the two germline ends. CDR3 in amino acids: CASSRGTGFYSNQPQHF. The CDR3 DNA is TGTGCCAGCAGCCGAGGAACAGGATTTTATAGCAATCAGCCCCAGCATTTT.

The V gene is TRBV11-2, the J gene TRBJ1-1, with D perhaps TRBD1 (5 bases). V dropped 1 base and J dropped 11 bases, with 17 bases sitting between them. The CDR3 sequence is 14 residues long. Germline lookup yields CDR1 SGHAT and CDR2 FQNNGV. CDR3 in amino acids: CASSLVGEDFYAFF. The DNA for the CDR3 is TGTGCCAGCAGCTTAGTGGGGGAGGATTTCTATGCTTTCTTT.

The chain couples TRBV27 to TRBJ2-1; D may be TRBD1 (5 bases). Germline V CDR1 and CDR2: MNHEY, SMNVEV (reference sequence). This CDR3 spans 18 amino acids. The ends were cut back, 0 bases at V and 2 bases at J, with 17 bases in the middle. The CDR3 DNA sequence: TGTGCCAGCAGTTTATCGATTAGGCACAGGAGTACCTACAATGAGCAGTTCTTC. As protein: CASSLSIRHRSTYNEQFF.

The rearrangement uses TRBV7-2 and TRBJ2-7; no clear D gene. There are 16 residues in the CDR3. Trimming removed 7 bases from V and 0 bases from J, with 19 bases in between. The germline CDR1 and CDR2 sequences are SGHTA and FQGNSA. In DNA form, the CDR3 reads TGTGCCAGCACCGATTCCCGGGCCCAAACCTCCTACGAGCAGTACTTC. Its protein product is CASTDSRAQTSYEQYF.

This sequence joins TRBV7-2 and TRBJ1-1, with D possibly matching TRBD1 (6 bases). CDR1 SGHTA and CDR2 FQGNSA come from the germline V gene. V shed 5 bases and J shed 5 bases, with 12 bases lying between them. The CDR3 runs to 13 residues. This chain's CDR3 is CASSHGTPTEAFF. CDR3 bases: TGTGCCAGCAGCCACGGGACACCGACTGAAGCTTTCTTT. Drawing the rest from reference TRBV7-2 and TRBJ1-1, the complete variable domain is GAGVSQSPSNKVTEKGKDVELRCDPISGHTALYWYRQSLGQGLEFLIYFQGNSAPDKSGLPSDRFSAERTGGSVSTLTIQRTQQEDSAVYLCASSHGTPTEAFFGQGTRLTVV.

The chain couples TRBV12-5 to TRBJ2-2; 7 bases agree with TRBD2. Germline V gene sequence: CDR1 LGHNT, CDR2 FRNRAP. J was trimmed by 1 base and V by 1 base; bases with no gene match: 3. The CDR3 contains 16 residues. This CDR3 reads CASGLGAGVNTGELFF. In DNA, the CDR3 is TGTGCTAGTGGTTTGGGGGCGGGAGTGAACACCGGGGAGCTGTTTTTT.

The chain links TRBV5-6 to TRBJ2-1; D is perhaps TRBD1 (6 bases). Germline V gene data show CDR1 as SGHDT and CDR2 as YYEEEE. Deletions cut 0 bases from V and 7 bases from J, with 14 bases between. The CDR3 runs to 15 residues. CDR3 sequence (DNA): TGTGCCAGCAGCTTGGACTTAATAAGGGGGAATGAGCAGTTCTTC. It specifies CASSLDLIRGNEQFF.

This chain joins TRBV7-9 and TRBJ2-1; 7 bases fit TRBD2. Germline values: CDR1 SEHNR, CDR2 FQNEAQ (reference sequence). This CDR3 has 11 amino acids. V shed 4 bases and J 13 bases; nucleotides not matched to a gene: 4. The CDR3: CASSSRDYQFF. In DNA, the CDR3 is TGTGCCAGCAGCTCCCGGGACTATCAGTTCTTC.

The J gene is TRBJ2-5, the V gene TRBV30, with D possibly matching TRBD1 (6 bases). The DNA end lines up better with TRBJ2-7; the J call may be wrong. The CDR3 has 12 residues. Germline loops: CDR1 GTSNPN, CDR2 SVGIG (reference sequence). The CDR3 loop reads CAWHRVTYEQYF. CDR3 bases: TGTGCCTGGCACAGGGTAACCTACGAGCAGTACTTC.

The chain carries TRBV4-3 and TRBJ2-1; 13 positions match TRBD2. V lost 2 bases, J lost 8 bases, and 6 bases stayed unmatched. Germline CDR1 reads LGHNA; CDR2 reads YSLEER. The CDR3 length is 16 residues. The CDR3 DNA reads as TGCGCCAGCAGCCAACTTACTAGCGGGGGGGACGATGAGCAGTTCTTC. Its translation: CASSQLTSGGDDEQFF.

V gene TRBV27 combines with J gene TRBJ1-2, with D hard to call. Germline V gene data show CDR1 as MNHEY and CDR2 as SMNVEV (reference sequence). CDR3 length: 16 amino acids. The germline V and J ends were trimmed by 6 bases and 1 base, with 18 bases remaining between them. CDR3 sequence: CASSRTTGIGNYGYTF. The CDR3 DNA reads TGTGCCAGCAGCCGAACGACTGGGATCGGTAACTATGGCTACACCTTC.

This chain links TRBV27 with TRBJ1-5; no reliable D call. This CDR3 contains 15 residues. Deletions cut 6 bases from V and 3 bases from J, with 15 bases between. Germline-derived CDR1 and CDR2 are MNHEY and SMNVEV (reference sequence). CDR3 nucleotides: TGTGCCAGCAGAAATGGGAGGGCCTACAATCAGCCCCAGCATTTT. Protein sequence: CASRNGRAYNQPQHF.

J is TRBJ2-7 and V is TRBV6-5; 9 bases line up with TRBD2. Germline CDR1 reads MNHEY; CDR2 reads SVGAGI. This CDR3 has 16 residues. V lost 4 bases to trimming and J lost 2 bases; unmatched junction nucleotides: 9. The CDR3 loop is CASSSHAQRGAYEQYF. In nucleotides, the CDR3 is TGTGCCAGCAGTTCTCACGCCCAGCGGGGGGCCTACGAGCAGTACTTC.

The chain carries TRBV6-5 and TRBJ1-2; D perhaps matches TRBD1 (5 bases). The germline CDR1 and CDR2 sequences are MNHEY and SVGAGI. The V gene lost 7 bases and the J gene lost 7 bases, with 19 bases spanning the gap. This CDR3 is 14 amino acids long. Written as DNA, the CDR3 is TGTGCCAGCAAATCCTCCCGGACTGGGGGTGGCTACACCTTC. Protein product: CASKSSRTGGGYTF.

The J gene is TRBJ2-5, the V gene TRBV7-3; 7 bases are shared with TRBD2. The V segment lost 5 bases and the J segment 7 bases; nucleotides outside the gene matches: 10. CDR1 SGHTA and CDR2 FQGTGA come from the germline V gene. CDR3 length: 14 residues. CDR3 nucleotides: TGTGCCAGCAGCCCCACTAGCGCCCAGGGGACCCAGTACTTC. As protein: CASSPTSAQGTQYF.

The gene calls are TRBV5-4 and TRBJ1-1; the match to TRBD1 covers 7 bases. Trimming took 4 bases from V and 0 from J; bases not matched to a gene: 3. CDR1 and CDR2 from the germline V gene are SGHNT and YYREEE (reference sequence). The CDR3 is 14 residues long. CDR3 sequence reads: CASSAQGMNTEAFF. The CDR3 nucleotides are TGTGCCAGCAGCGCACAGGGGATGAACACTGAAGCTTTCTTT.

This chain uses TRBV5-5 with TRBJ1-4, with D uncertain. CDR1 is SGHKS, CDR2 YYEKEE, per germline (reference sequence). The CDR3 covers 15 residues. The V end was cut by 4 bases, the J end by 6 bases, with 16 bases between. The CDR3 DNA sequence: TGTGCCAGCAGCATAGGGCCCGGGCGGGATGAAAAACTGTTTTTT. Amino acid sequence: CASSIGPGRDEKLFF.

This clone has only one observation. V usage is TRBV2 and J usage is TRBJ2-1; 10 nucleotides match TRBD2. Unmatched junction bases numbered 10, after V lost 7 bases and J lost 7 bases. The CDR3 has 15 residues. Germline CDR1 and CDR2: SNHLY and FYNNEI. The DNA of the CDR3 is TGTGCCAGCAAAGAGCGGGGGGGCCAGGGGAATGAGCAGTTCTTC. The encoded protein is CASKERGGQGNEQFF.

The chain combines TRBV9 with TRBJ2-3; D is undetermined. In germline, CDR1 is SGDLS, CDR2 YYNGEE. The V gene lost 3 bases and the J gene lost 0 bases, with 8 bases spanning the gap. The length of the CDR3 is 14 residues. CDR3 loop: CASSALTSTDTQYF. Written as DNA, the CDR3 is TGTGCCAGCAGCGCCTTGACTAGCACAGATACGCAGTATTTT.

This chain joins TRBV6-5 and TRBJ1-1; D might be TRBD1 (5 bases). The CDR3 is 14 residues long. Germline V gene lookup returns CDR1 MNHEY and CDR2 SVGAGI. V lost 6 bases, J lost 1 base, and 12 bases lay in between. CDR3 loop: CASSGGGRNTEAFF. The CDR3 region has the DNA TGTGCCAGCAGCGGCGGGGGGAGGAACACTGAAGCTTTCTTT.

The chain links TRBV6-4 to TRBJ2-3; 7 nucleotides align to TRBD1. Germline CDR1 reads MRHNA; CDR2 reads SNTAGT. The CDR3 spans 13 residues. V lost 6 bases and J lost 4; bases outside the gene matches: 4. CDR3 coding DNA: TGTGCCAGCAGAGAACAGGGGTCAGATACGCAGTATTTT. This codes for CASREQGSDTQYF.

The chain carries TRBV30 and TRBJ1-6; TRBD1 is a possible D gene (6 bases). Germline V CDR1 and CDR2: GTSNPN, SVGIG (reference sequence). V was trimmed by 3 bases and J by 5 bases, leaving 14 bases between them. This CDR3 is built from 15 residues. This chain's CDR3 is CAWSRDIINNSPLHF. CDR3 DNA: TGTGCCTGGAGCCGGGACATAATAAATAATTCACCCCTCCACTTT.

The chain is built from TRBV19 and TRBJ2-3; either TRBD1 or TRBD2 may fit D (5 bases each). Germline CDR1 is LNHDA and CDR2 is SQIVND (reference sequence). V was trimmed by 3 bases and J by 1 base, leaving 17 bases between them. The CDR3 contains 17 residues. The CDR3 loop is CASSISRGRRGTDTQYF. The CDR3 DNA sequence: TGTGCCAGTAGTATCTCGAGGGGACGTCGTGGCACAGATACGCAGTATTTT.

This rearrangement joins TRBV6-1 to TRBJ1-1, with 8 bases aligning to TRBD1. The germline gives CDR1 MNHNS, CDR2 SASEGT. CDR3 length equals 14 residues. V was pared by 6 bases and J by 4 bases, with 7 bases of the junction left unmatched. The CDR3, as DNA: TGTGCCAGCAGGTCGACAGGGGTGGTCACTGAAGCTTTCTTT. Translation gives CASRSTGVVTEAFF.

The chain employs TRBV4-3 and TRBJ2-3; 7 bases are a match to TRBD2. Germline CDR1 LGHNA, CDR2 YSLEER. The CDR3 is 15 amino acids. Losses at the gene ends were 4 bases for V and 4 bases for J; bases not matched to a gene: 8. The CDR3 loop is CASSPGGGSSDTQYF. The CDR3 DNA sequence: TGCGCCAGCAGCCCGGGTGGCGGGAGCTCAGATACGCAGTATTTT.

In this sample, this clone turned up a few times. The gene calls are TRBV7-2 and TRBJ2-3; D remains ambiguous. V lost 1 base and J 3 bases, leaving 11 bases between the germline ends. The CDR3 loop spans 15 amino acids. The germline CDR1 and CDR2 sequences are SGHTA and FQGNSA. The CDR3 DNA sequence: TGTGCCAGCAGCTTAGTGGTAAGAAGGACAGATACGCAGTATTTT. Amino acid sequence: CASSLVVRRTDTQYF.

The chain combines TRBV7-9 with TRBJ1-2; D is possibly TRBD1 (5 bases). V lost 0 bases and J lost 8, with 13 bases in between. The germline V gene encodes CDR1 SEHNR and CDR2 FQNEAQ (reference sequence). The CDR3 spans 14 residues. DNA for the CDR3: TGTGCCAGCAGCTTAGCCTCCGGGGCGGGAGGCTACACCTTC. It translates to CASSLASGAGGYTF.

J is TRBJ2-6 and V is TRBV10-1; D remains unclear. V lost 5 bases to trimming and J lost 5 bases, with 22 bases between them. The CDR3 has 18 residues. Germline CDR1 WNHNN, CDR2 SYGVQD (reference sequence). CDR3 DNA: TGCGCCAGCAGTCCAATGATAATCGCACAAAGTCGGGCCAACGTCCTGACTTTC. It translates to CASSPMIIAQSRANVLTF.

The V call is TRBV7-3, the J call TRBJ2-3, with 7 bases that match TRBD2. Germline trimming cut 3 bases from V and 2 bases from J; bases unmatched to any gene: 5. This CDR3 region has 15 residues. The germline V gene has CDR1 SGHTA and CDR2 FQGTGA. The CDR3, as DNA: TGTGCCAGCAGCTTGGCCAGCGGGAACACAGATACGCAGTATTTT. Translating gives CASSLASGNTDTQYF.

V gene TRBV5-5 combines with J gene TRBJ1-2; D unclear. This CDR3 has 13 amino acids. V was trimmed by 4 bases and J by 10 bases, leaving 17 bases between them. CDR1 and CDR2 from the germline V gene are SGHKS and YYEKEE (reference sequence). CDR3 sequence reads: CASSRDITQAYTF. The DNA of the CDR3 is TGTGCCAGCAGCCGTGACATTACCCAGGCCTACACCTTC.

The chain links TRBV11-2 to TRBJ1-1; D uncertain. There are 14 residues in the CDR3. The germline V and J ends were trimmed by 4 bases and 4 bases, with 13 bases remaining between them. Germline CDR1 and CDR2: SGHAT and FQNNGV. For the CDR3, the DNA is TGTGCCAGCAGCTATTGGGGTGTGGGCACTGAAGCTTTCTTT. Translation: CASSYWGVGTEAFF.

The chain combines TRBV7-2 with TRBJ2-5, with 11 bases aligning to TRBD2. V lost 3 bases, J lost 2 bases, and 8 bases stayed unmatched. CDR1 is SGHTA and CDR2 is FQGNSA in the germline V gene. This CDR3 has 17 residues. CDR3 bases: TGTGCCAGCAGCTTGAGACTAGCGGGGTCAGGACAAGAGACCCAGTACTTC. This codes for CASSLRLAGSGQETQYF.